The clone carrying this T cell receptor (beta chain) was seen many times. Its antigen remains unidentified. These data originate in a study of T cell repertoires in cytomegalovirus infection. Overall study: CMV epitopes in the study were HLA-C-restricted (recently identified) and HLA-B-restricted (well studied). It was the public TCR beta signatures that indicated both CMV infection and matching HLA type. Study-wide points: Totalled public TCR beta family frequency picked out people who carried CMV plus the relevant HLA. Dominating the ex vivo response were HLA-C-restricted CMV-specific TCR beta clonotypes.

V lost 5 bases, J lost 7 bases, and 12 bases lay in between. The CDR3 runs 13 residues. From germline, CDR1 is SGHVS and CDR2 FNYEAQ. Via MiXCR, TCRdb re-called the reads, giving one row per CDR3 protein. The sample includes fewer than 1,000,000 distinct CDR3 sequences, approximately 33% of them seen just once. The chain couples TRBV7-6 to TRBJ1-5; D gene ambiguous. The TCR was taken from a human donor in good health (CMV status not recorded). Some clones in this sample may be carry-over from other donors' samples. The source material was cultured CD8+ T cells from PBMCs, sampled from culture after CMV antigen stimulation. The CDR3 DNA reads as TGTGCCAGCAGCCTTGCGGGCGAACAGCCCCAGCATTTT. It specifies CASSLAGEQPQHF.